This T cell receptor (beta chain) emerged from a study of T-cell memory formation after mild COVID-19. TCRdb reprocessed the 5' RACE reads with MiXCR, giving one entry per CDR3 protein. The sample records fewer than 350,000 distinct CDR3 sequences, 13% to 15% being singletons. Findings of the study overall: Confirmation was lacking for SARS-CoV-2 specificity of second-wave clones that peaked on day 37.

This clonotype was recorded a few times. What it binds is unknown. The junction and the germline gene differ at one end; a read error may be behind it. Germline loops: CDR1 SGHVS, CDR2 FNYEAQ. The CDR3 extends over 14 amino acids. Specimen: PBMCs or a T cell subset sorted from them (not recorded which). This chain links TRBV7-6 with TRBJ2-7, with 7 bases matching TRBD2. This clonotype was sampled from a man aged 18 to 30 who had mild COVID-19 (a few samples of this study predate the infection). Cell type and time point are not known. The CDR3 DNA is TGTGCCAGCAGCATAGCGGGCGGACCCTACGAGCAGTACTTC. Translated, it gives CASSIAGGPYEQYF.